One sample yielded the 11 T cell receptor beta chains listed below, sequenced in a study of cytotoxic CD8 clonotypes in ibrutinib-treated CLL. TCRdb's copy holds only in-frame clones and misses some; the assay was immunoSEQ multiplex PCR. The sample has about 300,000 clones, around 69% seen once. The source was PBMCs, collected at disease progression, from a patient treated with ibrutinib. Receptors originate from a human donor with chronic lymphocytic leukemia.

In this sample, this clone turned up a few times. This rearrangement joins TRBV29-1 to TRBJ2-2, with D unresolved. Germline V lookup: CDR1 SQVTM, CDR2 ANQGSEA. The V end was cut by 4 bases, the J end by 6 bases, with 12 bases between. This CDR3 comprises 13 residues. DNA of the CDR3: TGCAGCGTTGCCGGCTCCCGGGCCGGGGAGCTGTTTTTT. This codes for CSVAGSRAGELFF.

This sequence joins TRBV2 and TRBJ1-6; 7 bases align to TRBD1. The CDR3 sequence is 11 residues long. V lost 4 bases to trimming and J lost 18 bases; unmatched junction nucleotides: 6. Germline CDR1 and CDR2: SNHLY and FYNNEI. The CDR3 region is CASSARTGSHF. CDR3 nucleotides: TGTGCCAGCAGTGCAAGGACAGGAAGCCACTTT.

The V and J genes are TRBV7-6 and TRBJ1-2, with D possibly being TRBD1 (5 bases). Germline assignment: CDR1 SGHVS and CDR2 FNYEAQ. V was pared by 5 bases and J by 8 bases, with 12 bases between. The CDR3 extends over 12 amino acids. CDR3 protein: CASSQGQRGYTF. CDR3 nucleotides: TGTGCCAGCAGCCAAGGACAAAGGGGCTACACCTTC.

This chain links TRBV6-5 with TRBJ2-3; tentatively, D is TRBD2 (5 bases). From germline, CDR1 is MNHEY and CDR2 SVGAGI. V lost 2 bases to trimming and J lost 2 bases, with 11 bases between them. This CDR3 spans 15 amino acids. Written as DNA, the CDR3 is TGTGCCAGCAGTTACGTTGGACTCTCCACAGATACGCAGTATTTT. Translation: CASSYVGLSTDTQYF.

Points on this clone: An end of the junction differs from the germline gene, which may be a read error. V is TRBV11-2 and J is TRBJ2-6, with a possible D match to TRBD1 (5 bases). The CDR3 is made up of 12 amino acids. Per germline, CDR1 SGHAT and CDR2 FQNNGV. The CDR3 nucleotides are TGTGCCAGCAGCTTTACTCTCGGACAACTGGCTTTC. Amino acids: CASSFTLGQLAF.

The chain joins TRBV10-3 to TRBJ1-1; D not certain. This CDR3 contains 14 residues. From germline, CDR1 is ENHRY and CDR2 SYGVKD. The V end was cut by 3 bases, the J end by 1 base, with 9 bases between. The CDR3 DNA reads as TGTGCCATCAGTGAAGGAGGCTCGAACACTGAAGCTTTCTTT. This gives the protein CAISEGGSNTEAFF.

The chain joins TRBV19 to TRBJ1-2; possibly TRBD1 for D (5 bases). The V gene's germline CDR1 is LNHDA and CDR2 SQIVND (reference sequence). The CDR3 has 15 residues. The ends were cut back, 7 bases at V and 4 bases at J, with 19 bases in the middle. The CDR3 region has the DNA TGTGCCAGTACCGCTCTAGGGGAGGGAATCTATGGCTACACCTTC. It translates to CASTALGEGIYGYTF.

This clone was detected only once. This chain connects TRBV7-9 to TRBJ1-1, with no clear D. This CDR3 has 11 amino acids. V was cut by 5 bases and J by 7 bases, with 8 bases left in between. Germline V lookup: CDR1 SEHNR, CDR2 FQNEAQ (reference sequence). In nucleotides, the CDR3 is TGTGCCAGCAGCCTACAAATTGAAGCTTTCTTT. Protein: CASSLQIEAFF.

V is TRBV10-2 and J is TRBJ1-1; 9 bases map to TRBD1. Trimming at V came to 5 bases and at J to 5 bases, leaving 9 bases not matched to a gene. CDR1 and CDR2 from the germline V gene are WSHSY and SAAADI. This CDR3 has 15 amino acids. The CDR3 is CASSHTGGAGTEAFF. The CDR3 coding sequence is TGCGCCAGCAGTCATACAGGGGGCGCGGGAACTGAAGCTTTCTTT.

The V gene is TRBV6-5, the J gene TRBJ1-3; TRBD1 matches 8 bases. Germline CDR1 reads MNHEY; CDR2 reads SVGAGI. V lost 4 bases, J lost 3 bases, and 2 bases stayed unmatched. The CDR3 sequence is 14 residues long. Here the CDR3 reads CASSWTGFGNTIYF. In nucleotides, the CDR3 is TGTGCCAGCAGTTGGACAGGGTTTGGAAACACCATATATTTT.

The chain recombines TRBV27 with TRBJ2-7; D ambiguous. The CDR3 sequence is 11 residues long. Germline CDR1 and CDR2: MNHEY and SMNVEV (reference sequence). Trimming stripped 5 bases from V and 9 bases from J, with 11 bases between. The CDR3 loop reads CASSACYPQYF. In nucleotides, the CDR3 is TGTGCCAGCAGTGCCTGTTATCCGCAGTACTTC.